A single sample gave rise to the 11 T cell receptor beta chains below, sequenced in a study of early T cells in non-severe SARS-CoV-2 infection. Using its own MiXCR run on the 5' RACE reads, TCRdb lists one record per CDR3 protein. The data contain some 77,000 distinct CDR3 sequences, about 13% of them seen just once; the ten biggest clones take up 1.1%. The sequenced material came from whole blood. These receptors originate from an adult who was a healthcare worker with PCR-confirmed SARS-CoV-2 infection or an uninfected control (not recorded which).

This clonotype was found many times. The rearrangement links TRBV25-1 to TRBJ1-3, with D possibly TRBD1 on 5 matching bases. Germline loops: CDR1 MGHDK, CDR2 SYGVNS. Trimming shortened V by 2 bases and J by 4 bases, and 15 bases separated the two germline ends. This CDR3 spans 16 amino acids. The CDR3 nucleotides read TGTGCCAGCAGTGAAAGGGTGGCAGGGAAAGGAAACACCATATATTTT. It is translated as CASSERVAGKGNTIYF.

This clonotype was detected many times. The chain has TRBV7-9 and TRBJ2-2; possible D gene TRBD2, 6 bases. Trimming removed 7 bases at V and 1 base at J, with 13 bases between. CDR1 is SEHNR, CDR2 FQNEAQ, per germline (reference sequence). This CDR3 comprises 15 residues. The DNA of the CDR3 is TGTGCCAGCACCAACTGGCGGGGGAACACCGGGGAGCTGTTTTTT. Its protein product is CASTNWRGNTGELFF.

This clonotype showed up just a few times. The chain recombines TRBV7-9 with TRBJ2-7; no clear D. Germline assignment: CDR1 SEHNR and CDR2 FQNEAQ (reference sequence). V was pared by 4 bases and J by 3 bases, with 10 bases between. The CDR3 has 13 residues. The CDR3 nucleotides are TGTGCCAGCAGCTCCCCAGCTAACTACGAGCAGTACTTC. Translation: CASSSPANYEQYF.

The V gene is TRBV7-9, the J gene TRBJ1-2, with D hard to call. CDR1 and CDR2 (germline): SEHNR, FQNEAQ (reference sequence). There are 13 residues in the CDR3. V shed 2 bases and J shed 8 bases, with 12 bases lying between them. The CDR3 DNA reads as TGTGCCAGCAGCTTATCACGCGATAACGGCTACACCTTC. Protein sequence: CASSLSRDNGYTF.

This clonotype was seen many times. The V gene is TRBV20-1, the J gene TRBJ1-2; tentatively, D is TRBD1 (5 bases). This CDR3 contains 14 residues. Germline V gene lookup returns CDR1 DFQATT and CDR2 SNEGSKA (reference sequence). The ends were cut back, 2 bases at V and 4 bases at J, with 14 bases in the middle. The CDR3 DNA sequence: TGCAGTGCTAGAAAGGGACTTGGGGGCTATGGCTACACCTTC. Encoded protein: CSARKGLGGYGYTF.

The J gene is TRBJ2-5, the V gene TRBV29-1, with D hard to call. There are 13 residues in the CDR3. V was pared by 1 base and J by 5 bases, with 11 bases between. Germline values: CDR1 SQVTM, CDR2 ANQGSEA. As DNA, the CDR3 is TGCAGCGTTGAAGGTTCGGCTGGGGAGACCCAGTACTTC. Residues: CSVEGSAGETQYF.

This clonotype was counted between two and nine times. CDR3: CASSQDPAGVNSPLHF. In nucleotides, the CDR3 is TGCGCCAGCAGCCAAGACCCGGCAGGGGTGAATTCACCCCTCCACTTT. The V call is TRBV4-3, the J call TRBJ1-6, with TRBD1 as a possible D gene (6 bases). The CDR3 totals 16 residues. Germline loops: CDR1 LGHNA, CDR2 YSLEER. Trimming shortened V by 0 bases and J by 7 bases, and 13 bases separated the two germline ends.

This clonotype was seen ten or more times. The chain couples TRBV11-2 to TRBJ2-1; D might be TRBD2 (6 bases). The CDR3 contains 13 residues. Germline CDR1 and CDR2: SGHAT and FQNNGV. V shed 0 bases and J shed 9 bases, with 9 bases lying between them. The chain's CDR3 is CASSLDRGSEQFF. The CDR3 DNA sequence: TGTGCCAGCAGCTTAGATCGGGGGTCTGAGCAGTTCTTC. Full variable domain (missing parts from reference TRBV11-2 and TRBJ2-1): EAGVAQSPRYKIIEKRQSVAFWCNPISGHATLYWYQQILGQGPKLLIQFQNNGVVDDSQLPKDRFSAERLKGVDSTLKIQPAKLEDSAVYLCASSLDRGSEQFFGPGTRLTVL.

The genes are TRBV7-9 and TRBJ1-1; 9 bases agree with TRBD1. In germline, CDR1 is SEHNR, CDR2 FQNEAQ (reference sequence). J was trimmed by 5 bases and V by 3 bases; bases with no gene match: 7. The CDR3 is 15 residues long. The CDR3, as DNA: TGTGCCAGCAGCTTGTACAGGGGGCCGGGGACTGAAGCTTTCTTT. Its protein is CASSLYRGPGTEAFF.

This chain joins TRBV28 and TRBJ2-1; D remains unclear. Per germline, CDR1 MDHEN and CDR2 SYDVKM. V was clipped by 6 bases and J by 8 bases, with 11 bases between them. The CDR3 has 12 amino acids. CDR3 in amino acids: CASSRLRYEQFF. In DNA, the CDR3 is TGTGCCAGCAGCCGGCTGAGGTATGAGCAGTTCTTC.

This clonotype was picked up many times. The genes are TRBV5-5 and TRBJ1-1, with 9 bases lining up with TRBD1. V was pared by 3 bases and J by 4 bases, with 4 bases of the junction left unmatched. Germline V CDR1 and CDR2: SGHKS, YYEKEE (reference sequence). The CDR3 has 14 amino acids. CDR3 loop: CASSWGQGITEAFF. The CDR3 bases are TGTGCCAGCAGCTGGGGACAGGGCATCACTGAAGCTTTCTTT.